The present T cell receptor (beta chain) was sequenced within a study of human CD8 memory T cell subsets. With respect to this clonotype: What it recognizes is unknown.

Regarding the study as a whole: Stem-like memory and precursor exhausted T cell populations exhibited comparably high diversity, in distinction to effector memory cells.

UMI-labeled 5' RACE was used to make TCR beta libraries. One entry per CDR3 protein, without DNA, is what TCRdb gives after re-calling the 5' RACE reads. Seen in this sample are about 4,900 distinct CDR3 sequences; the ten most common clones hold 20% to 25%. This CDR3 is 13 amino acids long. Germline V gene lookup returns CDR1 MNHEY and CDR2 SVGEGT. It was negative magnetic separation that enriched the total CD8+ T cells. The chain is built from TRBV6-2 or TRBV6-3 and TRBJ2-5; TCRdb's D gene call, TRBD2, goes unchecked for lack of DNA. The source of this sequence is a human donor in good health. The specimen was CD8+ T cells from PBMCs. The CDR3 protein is CASSSREQETQYF.